Presented here are 5 T cell receptor beta chains from one specimen sequenced in a study of blood T cells in healthy people across ages. A second PCR of about 7 to 12 cycles used a sample-barcoded 5' primer and a J-beta primer mix. TCRdb processed the 5' RACE reads anew with MiXCR; each CDR3 protein has one entry. Of some 800,000 distinct CDR3 sequences listed, roughly 25% are singletons. The same sample was also used in a study of T cells of mothers and their children.

Sequenced input: blood. The origin of the receptors is a boy aged 5 to 17 in good health.

This chain uses TRBV6-5 with TRBJ1-2; possible D gene TRBD1, 6 bases. Germline CDR1 and CDR2: MNHEY and SVGAGI. This CDR3 is built from 14 residues. Trimming shortened V by 4 bases and J by 8 bases, and 17 bases separated the two germline ends. The chain's CDR3 is CASSSLTGRGGYTF. CDR3 coding DNA: TGTGCCAGCAGTTCCTTGACAGGCCGGGGGGGCTACACCTTC.

This clonotype was seen more than once but under ten times. The chain carries TRBV19 and TRBJ1-1; D gene uncertain. The CDR3 consists of 16 residues. CDR1 and CDR2 from the germline V gene are LNHDA and SQIVND (reference sequence). Trimming cost V 1 base and J 1 base, with 13 bases left between them. The CDR3 sequence is CASSIGVVGPNTEAFF. The CDR3 nucleotides are TGTGCCAGTAGTATAGGAGTTGTAGGGCCGAACACTGAAGCTTTCTTT.

This clonotype was counted between two and nine times. The junction shows a germline mismatch at one end, possibly a read error. This chain joins TRBV15 and TRBJ2-1; 12 nucleotides match TRBD2. CDR1 and CDR2 from the germline V gene are LNHNV and YYDKDF (reference sequence). There are 16 residues in the CDR3. CDR3 sequence (DNA): TGTGCCACCAGCATCAGGACTAGCGGGACCTACAGTGAGCAGTTCTTC. Translating it yields CATSIRTSGTYSEQFF.

This clonotype has a handful of counts. The chain couples TRBV28 to TRBJ2-7; either TRBD1 or TRBD2 may fit D (5 bases each). This CDR3 is built from 14 residues. Trimming left V 4 bases short and J 7 bases short, with 17 bases between. Germline CDR1 reads MDHEN; CDR2 reads SYDVKM. The CDR3 loop reads CASSYHGAWREQYF. The CDR3 nucleotides are TGTGCCAGCAGTTATCACGGGGCATGGAGGGAGCAGTACTTC. Full variable domain (outside the CDR3, taken from reference TRBV28 and TRBJ2-7): DVKVTQSSRYLVKRTGEKVFLECVQDMDHENMFWYRQDPGLGLRLIYFSYDVKMKEKGDIPEGYSVSREKKERFSLILESASTNQTSMYLCASSYHGAWREQYFGPGTRLTVT.

This clonotype turned up a few times. The rearrangement uses TRBV4-3 and TRBJ2-1; 8 bases are shared with TRBD2. The junction had 11 bases not matched to a gene; V was cut back by 4 bases and J by 6 bases. This CDR3 region has 16 residues. Germline V gene sequence: CDR1 LGHNA, CDR2 YSLEER. CDR3 loop: CASSPERERGTNEQFF. The CDR3 DNA follows: TGCGCCAGCAGCCCCGAGCGGGAGCGGGGGACCAATGAGCAGTTCTTC.